A single sample gave rise to the 20 T cell receptor beta chains below, sequenced in a study of CD8+ T cells in alopecia areata listed by TCRdb under 2018. The label giving this sample's time point can be read as: about 4 weeks on oral tofacitinib. Read against the paper, the sample's treatment or condition label means: oral pan-JAK inhibitor, 5-10 mg twice daily. The method was the immunoSEQ multiplex PCR assay. RNA was extracted from all samples and reverse transcribed into cDNA, which served as template for TCR sequencing. TCRdb obtained this table from immuneACCESS and retained in-frame rearrangements with V and J assigned. These tables miss some clones; where compared with another copy, unresolved V genes account for less than half of the shortfall, and the remainder is unexplained. The table for this sample lists some 120,000 clones; roughly 57% of them were counted only once. The ten largest make up 5% to 7% of the sample.

The sample in question was CD4+ T cells sorted from blood, obtained at week 4, from a patient treated with tofacitinib. The receptor source for this set is a human donor with alopecia areata.

The V and J genes are TRBV2 and TRBJ1-5, with TRBD1 as a possible D gene (5 bases). Germline loops: CDR1 SNHLY, CDR2 FYNNEI. This CDR3 is 15 amino acids long. The V end lost 0 bases, the J end lost 4 bases, and 10 bases lay between the germline ends. In DNA, the CDR3 is TGTGCCAGCAGTGAAGCCGGGACCTTGAATCAGCCCCAGCATTTT. This translates into CASSEAGTLNQPQHF.

J is TRBJ2-3 and V is TRBV6-4; 8 bases agree with TRBD2. CDR3 length equals 16 residues. Germline-derived CDR1 and CDR2 are MRHNA and SNTAGT. Losses at the gene ends were 3 bases for V and 2 bases for J; bases not matched to a gene: 7. Here the CDR3 reads CASSETTSVPTDTQYF. CDR3 nucleotides: TGTGCCAGCAGTGAAACGACTAGCGTCCCCACAGATACGCAGTATTTT.

The V and J genes are TRBV5-6 and TRBJ1-6; D is perhaps TRBD1 (6 bases). The CDR3 is 14 residues long. V lost 4 bases, J lost 6 bases, and 11 bases lay in between. Germline CDR1 is SGHDT and CDR2 is YYEEEE. CDR3 DNA: TGTGCCAGCAGCCCGACAGGCGTTAATTCACCCCTCCACTTT. This translates into CASSPTGVNSPLHF.

This clone was found a few times. The chain links TRBV9 to TRBJ2-4; D is ambiguous. The CDR3 is 15 residues long. Germline assignment: CDR1 SGDLS and CDR2 YYNGEE. V gave up 0 bases and J gave up 0 bases, with 7 bases separating them. The CDR3 bases are TGTGCCAGCAGCGTAGCACCTGAAGCCAAAAACATTCAGTACTTC. It specifies CASSVAPEAKNIQYF.

The V gene is TRBV5-4, the J gene TRBJ2-4; D is unclear. The CDR3 covers 13 residues. The germline gives CDR1 SGHNT, CDR2 YYREEE (reference sequence). The V end was cut by 4 bases, the J end by 7 bases, with 12 bases between. The CDR3 bases are TGTGCCAGCAGCCCCCCAGGCGACAACATTCAGTACTTC. This sequence encodes CASSPPGDNIQYF. Full variable domain (missing parts from reference TRBV5-4 and TRBJ2-4): ETGVTQSPTHLIKTRGQQVTLRCSSQSGHNTVSWYQQALGQGPQFIFQYYREEENGRGNFPPRFSGLQFPNYSSELNVNALELDDSALYLCASSPPGDNIQYFGAGTRLSVL.

The J gene is TRBJ2-5, the V gene TRBV30, with D unclear. Germline lookup yields CDR1 GTSNPN and CDR2 SVGIG (reference sequence). V gave up 0 bases and J gave up 5 bases, with 13 bases separating them. The CDR3 runs 14 residues. The DNA of the CDR3 is TGTGCCTGGAGTGTATCCCCTGGTCGGGAGACCCAGTACTTC. Its protein is CAWSVSPGRETQYF.

The chain is built from TRBV2 and TRBJ2-5, with D unclear. The ends were cut back, 1 base at V and 0 bases at J, with 6 bases in the middle. The germline V gene has CDR1 SNHLY and CDR2 FYNNEI. The CDR3 is 14 amino acids. CDR3 in amino acids: CASSEGRDQETQYF. For the CDR3, the DNA is TGTGCCAGCAGTGAAGGCCGGGACCAAGAGACCCAGTACTTC.

The chain joins TRBV2 to TRBJ2-1, with no clear D. The germline V and J ends were trimmed by 6 bases and 6 bases, with 15 bases remaining between them. CDR3 length: 14 amino acids. From germline, CDR1 is SNHLY and CDR2 FYNNEI. The CDR3 is CASSRRMYRNEQFF. The CDR3 nucleotides read TGTGCCAGCAGCCGCCGGATGTACCGCAATGAGCAGTTCTTC.

In the case of this clone: One end of the junction does not line up with germline, which may come from a read error. This sequence joins TRBV16 and TRBJ2-7; 7 nucleotides match TRBD1. Germline V CDR1 and CDR2: KGHSY, FQNENV. There are 13 residues in the CDR3. CDR3 bases: TGTGCCAGCAGCTTCGGAGTGTCGGACAGGCTATTCTTC. Translated: CASSFGVSDRLFF.

The chain links TRBV2 to TRBJ2-5, with 7 bases lining up with TRBD1. Germline V lookup: CDR1 SNHLY, CDR2 FYNNEI. J was trimmed by 7 bases and V by 6 bases; bases with no gene match: 8. CDR3 length equals 13 residues. The CDR3 sequence is CASSRDRRGTQYF. The CDR3 DNA reads as TGTGCCAGCAGCCGGGACAGAAGAGGGACCCAGTACTTC.

The chain is built from TRBV7-8 and TRBJ2-4; D is possibly TRBD2 (6 bases). V lost 1 base to trimming and J lost 2 bases, with 9 bases between them. The CDR3 is 15 amino acids. Germline CDR1 and CDR2: SGHVS and FQNEAQ. CDR3 bases: TGTGCCAGCAGCTTAGGCGGGGATTCCAAAAACATTCAGTACTTC. It specifies CASSLGGDSKNIQYF.

The gene calls are TRBV4-1 and TRBJ2-7; weak D call: TRBD1 (6 bases). Germline lookup yields CDR1 MGHRA and CDR2 YSYEKL. The CDR3 is 16 residues long. Between the trimmed V and J ends, which lost 0 bases and 5 bases, there was a span of 17 bases. The CDR3 nucleotides read TGCGCCAGCAGCCAAGATGCGCGGCAGGGGAATCACGAGCAGTACTTC. It codes for CASSQDARQGNHEQYF.

The genes are TRBV30 and TRBJ2-3, with D perhaps TRBD2 (6 bases). The CDR3 covers 15 residues. CDR1 is GTSNPN and CDR2 is SVGIG in the germline V gene (reference sequence). Trimming stripped 3 bases from V and 6 bases from J, with 19 bases between. This CDR3 reads CAWREAGNAGDTQYF. DNA for the CDR3: TGTGCCTGGAGGGAGGCGGGGAATGCAGGCGATACGCAGTATTTT. Full variable domain (missing parts from reference TRBV30 and TRBJ2-3): SQTIHQWPATLVQPVGSPLSLECTVEGTSNPNLYWYRQAAGRGLQLLFYSVGIGQISSEVPQNLSASRPQDRQFILSSKKLLLSDSGFYLCAWREAGNAGDTQYFGPGTRLTVL.

V gene TRBV4-3 combines with J gene TRBJ2-2; D not certain. The CDR3 covers 13 residues. V was shortened by 1 base and J by 7 bases, with 7 bases between the two germline ends. Germline CDR1 reads LGHNA; CDR2 reads YSLEER. CDR3 amino acids: CASSQAAIGELFF. CDR3 nucleotide sequence: TGCGCCAGCAGCCAAGCCGCTATCGGGGAGCTGTTTTTT.

This chain uses TRBV19 with TRBJ1-3, with D uncertain. Germline assignment: CDR1 LNHDA and CDR2 SQIVND (reference sequence). The CDR3 is 14 amino acids. V lost 7 bases, J lost 0 bases, and 10 bases lay in between. The CDR3 DNA reads as TGTGCCAGTAAAGCACGGTCCTCTGGAAACACCATATATTTT. Its protein product is CASKARSSGNTIYF.

The chain joins TRBV6-6 to TRBJ2-7, with 7 bases aligning to TRBD1. This CDR3 is built from 14 residues. Germline CDR1 and CDR2: MNHNY and SVGAGI (reference sequence). The ends lost 4 bases at V and 2 bases at J; junction bases unmatched: 5. CDR3 DNA sequence: TGTGCCAGCAGTTCTCGACAGGGCCCCTACGAGCAGTACTTC. It specifies CASSSRQGPYEQYF.

CDR3 amino acids: CSVVQGRDTEAFF. The CDR3 DNA is TGCAGCGTTGTTCAGGGCAGGGACACTGAAGCTTTCTTT. The V gene is TRBV29-1, the J gene TRBJ1-1, with a tentative D call TRBD1 (5 bases). Germline V gives CDR1 SQVTM, CDR2 ANQGSEA. The CDR3 runs 13 residues. The V gene lost 4 bases and the J gene lost 3 bases, with 12 bases spanning the gap. The entire variable domain, with the rest obtained from reference TRBV29-1 and TRBJ1-1, is as follows: SAVISQKPSRDICQRGTSLTIQCQVDSQVTMMFWYRQQPGQSLTLIATANQGSEATYESGFVIDKFPISRPNLTFSTLTVSNMSPEDSSIYLCSVVQGRDTEAFFGQGTRLTVV.

Regarding this clone: Within the sample, other DNA sequences also encode this same CDR3. The gene calls are TRBV29-1 and TRBJ1-1; TRBD1 is a possible D gene (5 bases). The length of the CDR3 is 12 residues. V lost 8 bases, J lost 1 base, and 11 bases lay in between. Germline CDR1 and CDR2: SQVTM and ANQGSEA. The CDR3 sequence is CSTNGGNTEAFF. In DNA form, the CDR3 reads TGCAGCACGAACGGGGGGAACACTGAAGCTTTCTTT.

The chain couples TRBV28 to TRBJ1-5; the match to TRBD1 covers 8 bases. Unmatched junction bases numbered 7, after V lost 2 bases and J lost 4 bases. This CDR3 spans 16 amino acids. The V gene's germline CDR1 is MDHEN and CDR2 SYDVKM. The CDR3 loop reads CASSLGTGYGNQPQHF. In DNA, the CDR3 is TGTGCCAGCAGTTTAGGGACAGGCTATGGGAATCAGCCCCAGCATTTT.

The rearrangement uses TRBV27 and TRBJ2-5; D may be TRBD1 or TRBD2 (5 bases each). The CDR3 contains 16 residues. V lost 4 bases and J lost 5, with 20 bases in between. Per germline, CDR1 MNHEY and CDR2 SMNVEV (reference sequence). CDR3 in amino acids: CASSSFLTGPSETQYF. The DNA for the CDR3 is TGTGCCAGCAGTTCTTTTCTAACGGGGCCATCTGAGACCCAGTACTTC.